This T cell receptor (beta chain) was sequenced for a study of shared clonotypes between healthy human individuals. Data came from immunoSEQ multiplex PCR; TCRdb stores just in-frame clones and leaves some out. The profile covers over a million clones, with roughly 95% appearing a single time and over 1% taken by the ten largest. Germline trimming cut 6 bases from V and 6 bases from J; bases unmatched to any gene: 9. The CDR3 is 16 amino acids. CDR1 SEHNR and CDR2 FQNEAQ come from the germline V gene (reference sequence). The J gene is TRBJ2-2, the V gene TRBV7-9, with TRBD2 matching over 11 bases. Specimen: naive CD4+ T cells sorted from blood. Subset in this sample: CD45RA+ positively selected. The sequence was obtained from a man aged 25 to 40 in good health. CDR3 in DNA: TGTGCCAGCAGGCTTCCGGGACTAGCGGCGTCCGGGGAGCTGTTTTTT. Protein: CASRLPGLAASGELFF.